A selection of T cell receptor beta chains follows, all from one sample in a study of blood T cells in healthy people across ages. TCRdb recomputed calls from the 5' RACE reads with MiXCR, one row per CDR3 protein. In the table there are under 2 million distinct CDR3 sequences, about 31% of which are singletons. Source material: blood. The receptors stem from a woman in her twenties or thirties in good health. Each CDR3 is given with its conserved first and last residue. The order of the fields is J gene, D gene, clone size, V gene, CDR3 DNA, CDR3 protein. A D gene is named only where the DNA matches it firmly. Expanded clones are given a class, and other clones once, few, many or no size at all.

TRBJ2-3	TRBD2	few	TRBV9	TGTGCCAGCAGCCCTCTAGCGGGGGGGCAGAATACGCAGTATTTT	CASSPLAGGQNTQYF
TRBJ2-1	TRBD1	many	TRBV20-1	TGCAGCCTCGGGGACAGGGACTACAATGAGCAGTTCTTC	CSLGDRDYNEQFF
TRBJ1-2	.	.	TRBV5-1	TGCGCCAGCAGCCGAGGACAGCCTCTCTATGGCTACACCTTC	CASSRGQPLYGYTF
TRBJ2-5	TRBD2	.	TRBV7-2	TGTGCCAGCAGCTTAGTGGCTAGCGGAAAAGGGACCCAGTACTTC	CASSLVASGKGTQYF
TRBJ1-4	.	.	TRBV4-1	TGCGCCAGCAGCCAAGATTGGTCCTTTCAGGAGAAACTGTTTTTT	CASSQDWSFQEKLFF
TRBJ2-7	.	.	TRBV19	TGTGCCAGTCGCTCCTACAGGGAGCCCTACGAGCAGTACTTC	CASRSYREPYEQYF
TRBJ2-2	TRBD2	.	TRBV9	TGTGCCAGCAGCCACCCTATCGGGGGGACCGGGGAGCTGTTTTTT	CASSHPIGGTGELFF
TRBJ2-6	.	.	TRBV6-5	TGTGCCAGCGCAGGTGTCCTACCCTCTGGGGCCAACGTCCTGACTTTC	CASAGVLPSGANVLTF
TRBJ2-3	TRBD1	many	TRBV4-1	TGCGCCAGCAGCCAAGCGGCAGGGGGCGTTTCAGATACGCAGTATTTT	CASSQAAGGVSDTQYF
TRBJ1-2	.	.	TRBV3-1	TGTGCCAGCAGCCAAGCAGGACAGAACTATGGCTACACCTTC	CASSQAGQNYGYTF
TRBJ1-5	.	.	TRBV20-1	TGCAGTGTTAGTAAGAAGGATCAGCCCCAGCATTTT	CSVSKKDQPQHF
TRBJ2-1	TRBD1	.	TRBV7-3	TGTGCCAGCAGCCGCCAGGGGGCGGGGTACAATGAGCAGTTCTTC	CASSRQGAGYNEQFF
TRBJ2-7	.	.	TRBV5-6	TGTGCCAGCAGCTCGAGATCAAGGGAGCAGTACTTC	CASSSRSREQYF
TRBJ1-1	.	.	TRBV6-1	TGTGCCAGCAGTGAGATTGAGGGCTCTGAAGCTTTCTTT	CASSEIEGSEAFF
TRBJ2-1	TRBD2	.	TRBV7-3	TGTGCCAGCAGCCCAGAGGCTAGCGGTAACTACAATGAGCAGTTCTTC	CASSPEASGNYNEQFF
TRBJ2-7	TRBD1	.	TRBV7-9	TGTGCCAGCAGTTTCGAGGGGGCAGCCTACGAGCAGTACTTC	CASSFEGAAYEQYF
TRBJ1-1	.	.	TRBV20-1	TGCAGTGCTAGCCAGGCGGAGGAGATGAACACTGAAGCTTTCTTT	CSASQAEEMNTEAFF
TRBJ2-7	.	.	TRBV20-1	TGCAGTGCTAGAGTTAGTACGCACGAGCAGTACTTC	CSARVSTHEQYF
TRBJ2-2	.	.	TRBV5-1	TGCGCCAGCACTGCGGGACAGTCAACCGGGGAGCTGTTTTTT	CASTAGQSTGELFF
TRBJ2-3	TRBD2	.	TRBV6-1	TGTGCCAGCAGTGACGCGGGACTAACTCCAGATACGCAGTATTTT	CASSDAGLTPDTQYF
TRBJ2-7	TRBD2	.	TRBV20-1	TGCAGTGCTAGAGATTGGGGAGTAGCGGGATCCTACGAGCAGTACTTC	CSARDWGVAGSYEQYF
TRBJ1-1	.	.	TRBV7-9	TGTGCCAGCAGCTTAAGAGGGGTTCAGAACACTGAAGCTTTCTTT	CASSLRGVQNTEAFF
TRBJ2-3	TRBD2	.	TRBV18	TGTGCCAGCTCACCACCGGCCGGCGGGAGAGCAGATACGCAGTATTTT	CASSPPAGGRADTQYF
TRBJ1-5	.	once	TRBV28	TGTGCCAGCAGTTTACCAGGACAGCTCAATCAGCCCCAGCATTTT	CASSLPGQLNQPQHF
TRBJ1-2	.	.	TRBV6-1	TGTGCCAGCAGTGATCAGATTCTAGCTAACTATGGCTACACCTTC	CASSDQILANYGYTF
TRBJ2-5	.	few	TRBV11-2	TGTGCCAGCAGCGCTTCATCCCGTGGGGGAAAAGAGACCCAGTACTTC	CASSASSRGGKETQYF
TRBJ2-7	TRBD1	.	TRBV5-6	TGTGCCAGCAACAACCTGGGACAGGGCTACTACGAGCAGTACTTC	CASNNLGQGYYEQYF
TRBJ1-1	TRBD1	.	TRBV28	TGTGCCAGCAGTCCAGGGACAGCTTCCACGATGAACACTGAAGCTTTCTTT	CASSPGTASTMNTEAFF
TRBJ2-7	.	.	TRBV12-2	TGTGCAAGTCGCTTAGCGGCGGGGGAGCTCCACGAGCAGTACTTC	CASRLAAGELHEQYF
TRBJ2-5	TRBD2	few	TRBV30	TGTGCCTGGAGTGCCCGTGTAACTAGCGGGGGCGTACAGTACTTC	CAWSARVTSGGVQYF